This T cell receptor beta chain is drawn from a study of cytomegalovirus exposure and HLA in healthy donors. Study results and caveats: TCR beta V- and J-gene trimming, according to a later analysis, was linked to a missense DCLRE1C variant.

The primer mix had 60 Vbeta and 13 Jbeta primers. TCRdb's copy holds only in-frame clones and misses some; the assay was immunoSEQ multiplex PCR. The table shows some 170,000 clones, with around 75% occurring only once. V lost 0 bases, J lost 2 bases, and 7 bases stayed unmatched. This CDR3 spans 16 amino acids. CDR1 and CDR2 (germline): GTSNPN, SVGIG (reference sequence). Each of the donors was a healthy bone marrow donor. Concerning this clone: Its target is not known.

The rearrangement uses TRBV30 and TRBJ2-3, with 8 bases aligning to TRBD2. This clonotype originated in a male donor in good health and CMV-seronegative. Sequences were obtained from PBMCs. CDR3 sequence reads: CAWSVRLAGLTDTQYF. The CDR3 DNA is TGTGCCTGGAGTGTTCGGCTAGCGGGTCTCACAGATACGCAGTATTTT.